The 10 T cell receptor beta chains below all came from one sample that was sequenced in a study of blood T cell repertoires in COVID-19. Data came from immunoSEQ multiplex PCR; TCRdb stores just in-frame clones and leaves some out. The sample contains approximately 160,000 clones, 70% to 90% of which appear only once. Source material: peripheral blood. All receptors come from a man aged 45-65 years with active or convalescent COVID-19.

V gene TRBV5-1 combines with J gene TRBJ2-1, with 9 bases fitting TRBD2. CDR3 length: 16 amino acids. Trimming took 3 bases from V and 6 from J; bases not matched to a gene: 10. Germline V gene lookup returns CDR1 SGHRS and CDR2 YFSETQ. The CDR3 sequence is CASSSEAGGSSNEQFF. CDR3 sequence (DNA): TGCGCCAGCAGCTCCGAGGCGGGGGGGTCAAGCAATGAGCAGTTCTTC.

The chain joins TRBV5-4 to TRBJ1-1, with 8 positions matching TRBD1. The V and J ends lost 2 bases and 1 base, in that order; junction bases with no gene match: 4. Germline lookup yields CDR1 SGHNT and CDR2 YYREEE (reference sequence). This CDR3 has 15 amino acids. CDR3 bases: TGTGCCAGCAGCTTCCTGACAGGGGAGAACACTGAAGCTTTCTTT. This translates into CASSFLTGENTEAFF. The whole variable domain, filled in from reference TRBV5-4 and TRBJ1-1, reads ETGVTQSPTHLIKTRGQQVTLRCSSQSGHNTVSWYQQALGQGPQFIFQYYREEENGRGNFPPRFSGLQFPNYSSELNVNALELDDSALYLCASSFLTGENTEAFFGQGTRLTVV.

The chain employs TRBV28 and TRBJ1-2; a possible D gene is TRBD1 (6 bases). The CDR3 is 15 amino acids. Trimming took off 4 bases at V and 8 bases at J, with 20 bases between the two ends. Germline V CDR1 and CDR2: MDHEN, SYDVKM. The chain's CDR3 is CASSSEGGGRYGYTF. CDR3 DNA sequence: TGTGCCAGCAGTTCTGAGGGAGGGGGTCGATACGGCTACACCTTC.

This clone was found a few times. This chain connects TRBV19 to TRBJ1-4, with TRBD1 as a possible D gene (6 bases). The length of the CDR3 is 14 residues. Trimming stripped 1 base from V and 7 bases from J, with 10 bases between. Per germline, CDR1 LNHDA and CDR2 SQIVND (reference sequence). This CDR3 is CASSIGTALEKLFF. The DNA for the CDR3 is TGTGCCAGTAGTATAGGGACAGCACTTGAAAAACTGTTTTTT.

The chain has TRBV7-9 and TRBJ1-4, with 9 bases aligning to TRBD1. The ends lost 4 bases at V and 8 bases at J; junction bases unmatched: 5. This CDR3 contains 14 residues. Germline V CDR1 and CDR2: SEHNR, FQNEAQ (reference sequence). The CDR3 here is CASSWDREEEKLFF. The CDR3 coding sequence is TGTGCCAGCAGCTGGGACAGGGAGGAAGAAAAACTGTTTTTT.

As DNA, the CDR3 is TGTGCCAGTAGTAGGACAGGGACCTATGGCTACACCTTC. It codes for CASSRTGTYGYTF. V gene TRBV19 combines with J gene TRBJ1-2, with 8 bases identical to TRBD1. J lost 4 bases, V lost 4 bases, and 2 bases had no gene match. The CDR3 spans 13 residues. The germline CDR1 and CDR2 sequences are LNHDA and SQIVND (reference sequence).

The rearrangement joins TRBV5-1 to TRBJ2-7; D gene unclear. The V gene lost 0 bases and the J gene lost 6 bases, with 10 bases spanning the gap. Germline CDR1 is SGHRS and CDR2 is YFSETQ. This CDR3 is built from 13 residues. CDR3 sequence (DNA): TGCGCCAGCAGCTTGGAGTTCGCCGGCGAGCAGTACTTC. Its protein product is CASSLEFAGEQYF.

The gene calls are TRBV4-3 and TRBJ2-5; TRBD1 matches at 9 bases. This CDR3 contains 13 residues. Germline V CDR1 and CDR2: LGHNA, YSLEER. J lost 5 bases, V lost 6 bases, and 4 bases had no gene match. The CDR3 region is CASSGGTGETQYF. DNA for the CDR3: TGCGCCAGCAGTGGGGGGACAGGGGAGACCCAGTACTTC.

V and J are TRBV14 and TRBJ2-2, with D possibly being TRBD2 (6 bases). Germline assignment: CDR1 SGHDN and CDR2 FVKESK. V was clipped by 0 bases and J by 6 bases, with 11 bases between them. This CDR3 has 15 amino acids. The CDR3 protein is CASSQELPGAGELFF. In DNA form, the CDR3 reads TGTGCCAGCAGCCAAGAACTTCCGGGGGCCGGGGAGCTGTTTTTT.

The CDR3 DNA sequence: TGTGCCAGCAGCGTAGAAGAAGCACAATACCCCCCGGGGGACACCATATATTTT. Translated: CASSVEEAQYPPGDTIYF. The chain joins TRBV9 to TRBJ1-3; possibly TRBD1 for D (5 bases). V dropped 0 bases and J dropped 8 bases, with 24 bases sitting between them. From germline, CDR1 is SGDLS and CDR2 YYNGEE. CDR3 length: 18 amino acids.